This TCR beta chain was found in a study of blood T cell repertoires in COVID-19. Trimming removed 2 bases from V and 7 bases from J; junction bases left unmatched: 5. The germline V gene encodes CDR1 SGHAT and CDR2 FQNNGV. This CDR3 is 15 amino acids long. Original analysis: Nucleated cell number was recorded as an estimate derived from reference gene primer amplification. The data were produced by immunoSEQ multiplex PCR, yet TCRdb's version contains in-frame clones alone and is incomplete. V, J and clone size were drawn from that table, and D and trimming were deduced from the DNA. The table lists about 350,000 clones, 65% to 90% of them singletons.

V is TRBV11-2 and J is TRBJ2-1, with TRBD2 matching over 10 bases. Sequenced input: peripheral blood. The TCR comes from a woman aged 60-70 years with COVID-19, enrolled during active disease. The CDR3 is CASSLQLAGDNEQFF. DNA of the CDR3: TGTGCCAGCAGCTTACAGCTAGCGGGGGATAATGAGCAGTTCTTC.